Reported below is one T cell receptor (beta chain). Its antigen is unknown. This entry belongs to a study of graft-versus-host responses after intestinal transplantation. Sequencing used immunoSEQ multiplex PCR; TCRdb keeps in-frame clones, though not all of them. The data show about 97,000 clones, 90% to 95% seen once. The CDR3 sequence is 15 residues long. J was trimmed by 1 base and V by 3 bases; bases with no gene match: 3. CDR1 is MDHEN, CDR2 SYDVKM, per germline. Study-wide results and limits: Recipient marrow showed GvH clones, some seen first in ileum or blood.

The chain carries TRBV28 and TRBJ2-5; 9 bases are a match to TRBD2. The TCR comes from a human donor who was the organ donor for an intestinal transplant. The source material was unstimulated CD4+ T cells sorted from spleen or lymph node cells, sampled before transplant. CDR3 DNA sequence: TGTGCCAGCAGTTTTTTGCGGGGGGGCCAAGAGACCCAGTACTTC. The encoded protein is CASSFLRGGQETQYF.